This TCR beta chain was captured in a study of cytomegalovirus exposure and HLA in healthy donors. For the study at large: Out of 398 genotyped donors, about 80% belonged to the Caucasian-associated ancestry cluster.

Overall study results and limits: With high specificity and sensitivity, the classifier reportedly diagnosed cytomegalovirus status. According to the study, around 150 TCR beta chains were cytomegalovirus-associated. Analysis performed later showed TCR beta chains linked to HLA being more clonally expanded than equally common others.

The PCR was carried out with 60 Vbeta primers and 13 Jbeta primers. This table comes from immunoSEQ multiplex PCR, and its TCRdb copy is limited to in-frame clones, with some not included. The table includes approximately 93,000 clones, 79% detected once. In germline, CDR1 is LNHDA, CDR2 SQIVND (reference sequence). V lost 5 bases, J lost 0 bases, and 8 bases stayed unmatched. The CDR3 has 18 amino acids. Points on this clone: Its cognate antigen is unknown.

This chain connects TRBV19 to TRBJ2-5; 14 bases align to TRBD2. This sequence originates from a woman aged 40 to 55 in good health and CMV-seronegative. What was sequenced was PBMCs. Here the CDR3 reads CASSSGLAGGLYQETQYF. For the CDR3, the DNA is TGTGCCAGTAGTTCCGGACTAGCGGGGGGACTGTACCAAGAGACCCAGTACTTC.